This TCR beta chain was retrieved from a study of T cells after yellow fever vaccination. Study observations and caveats: Peaking faster, on day 5 versus 15, the secondary response was nonetheless weaker. A limited proportion of clonotypes was detected within both the CD4 and CD8 compartments.

This CDR3 region has 13 residues. V shed 11 bases and J 0 bases; nucleotides not matched to a gene: 3. This clonotype came up a few times. Its antigen is not identified. TCRdb reprocessed the 5' RACE reads with MiXCR, giving one entry per CDR3 protein. The sample lists about 220,000 distinct CDR3 sequences; roughly 3.3% were seen once. The sample in question was CD4+ T cells sorted from PBMCs, obtained 10 days after the yellow fever booster vaccination. The chain combines TRBV12-3 or TRBV12-4 with TRBJ2-3; 9 nucleotides align to TRBD2. The receptor comes from a man younger than 35 who received the YFV17D yellow fever vaccine. Here the CDR3 reads CASLAGSTDTQYF. Here the CDR3 DNA reads TGTGCCTCTCTAGCGGGGAGCACAGATACGCAGTATTTT.